This passage covers 18 T cell receptor beta chains from one sample sequenced in a study of OX40 agonist ivuxolimab in advanced cancers. Generated by immunoSEQ multiplex PCR, the TCRdb table keeps only in-frame clones and is missing some. The sample contains 65,000 to 100,000 clones, roughly 94% of which appear only once. The source material was CD4+ or CD8+ T cells sorted from blood, sampled in a trial of the OX40 agonist ivuxolimab. These TCRs come from an adult with an advanced solid tumor such as melanoma, head and neck, liver or kidney cancer.

This sequence joins TRBV7-3 and TRBJ2-7; TRBD2 might be the D (6 bases). The CDR3 contains 14 residues. The ends were cut back, 5 bases at V and 0 bases at J, with 11 bases in the middle. Germline V lookup: CDR1 SGHTA, CDR2 FQGTGA. The CDR3 nucleotides read TGTGCCAGCAGCCCTCGGGACTCCTCCTACGAGCAGTACTTC. Translation: CASSPRDSSYEQYF. The variable domain in full, with the rest retrieved from reference TRBV7-3 and TRBJ2-7, is GAGVSQTPSNKVTEKGKYVELRCDPISGHTALYWYRQSLGQGPEFLIYFQGTGAADDSGLPNDRFFAVRPEGSVSTLKIQRTERGDSAVYLCASSPRDSSYEQYFGPGTRLTVT.

The V call is TRBV5-8, the J call TRBJ2-2; 9 bases agree with TRBD2. The germline CDR1 and CDR2 sequences are SGHTS and YDEGEE. This CDR3 region has 15 residues. V was clipped by 3 bases and J by 5 bases; unmatched bases: 5. CDR3 loop: CASSYGTSITGELFF. DNA for the CDR3: TGTGCCAGCAGCTACGGGACTAGCATAACCGGGGAGCTGTTTTTT.

V usage is TRBV10-2 and J usage is TRBJ2-7, with D perhaps matching TRBD1 (5 bases). Germline CDR1 and CDR2: WSHSY and SAAADI. With 3 bases removed from V and 4 bases from J, the gap between germline ends came to 7 bases. This CDR3 is 12 amino acids long. The CDR3 loop is CASSEQAYEQYF. The CDR3 nucleotides are TGCGCCAGCAGTGAACAGGCTTACGAGCAGTACTTC.

The V call is TRBV5-4, the J call TRBJ2-1; TRBD2 agrees at 8 bases. The CDR3 totals 16 residues. The germline V gene encodes CDR1 SGHNT and CDR2 YYREEE (reference sequence). V was clipped by 5 bases and J by 7 bases; unmatched bases: 14. CDR3 DNA sequence: TGTGCCAGCAGGACTGTGAAAGCGGGAGTCGAAAATGAGCAGTTCTTC. As protein: CASRTVKAGVENEQFF.

The chain couples TRBV20-1 to TRBJ2-7; no firm D call. The length of the CDR3 is 11 residues. Trimming removed 5 bases at V and 4 bases at J, with 9 bases between. Germline loops: CDR1 DFQATT, CDR2 SNEGSKA (reference sequence). CDR3 loop: CSAGPEYEQYF. The CDR3 DNA reads as TGCAGTGCTGGCCCGGAGTACGAGCAGTACTTC.

This chain uses TRBV25-1 with TRBJ2-7, with D possibly matching TRBD2 (6 bases). The CDR3 is 15 amino acids. V was pared by 0 bases and J by 3 bases, with 12 bases between. The germline gives CDR1 MGHDK, CDR2 SYGVNS. The CDR3 reads CASSEYQSGDYEQYF. As DNA, the CDR3 is TGTGCCAGCAGTGAATATCAGTCGGGAGACTACGAGCAGTACTTC.

The V gene is TRBV9, the J gene TRBJ2-2; 10 bases are shared with TRBD2. V shed 0 bases and J 3 bases; nucleotides not matched to a gene: 2. This CDR3 is 16 amino acids long. CDR1 SGDLS and CDR2 YYNGEE come from the germline V gene. CDR3 residues: CASSVALAGDTGELFF. CDR3 DNA sequence: TGTGCCAGCAGCGTAGCTCTAGCGGGAGACACCGGGGAGCTGTTTTTT.

V and J are TRBV7-3 and TRBJ2-5, with 15 bases fitting TRBD2. From germline, CDR1 is SGHTA and CDR2 FQGTGA. The CDR3 extends over 16 amino acids. Unmatched junction bases numbered 3, after V lost 5 bases and J lost 2 bases. The CDR3 nucleotides are TGTGCCAGCAGCATTGGACTAGCGGGAGGGCAAGAGACCCAGTACTTC. Protein product: CASSIGLAGGQETQYF.

This sequence joins TRBV7-9 and TRBJ2-7; TRBD2 is a possible D gene (6 bases). With 5 bases removed from V and 7 bases from J, the gap between germline ends came to 18 bases. The germline V gene has CDR1 SEHNR and CDR2 FQNEAQ (reference sequence). The CDR3 runs 14 residues. In DNA, the CDR3 is TGTGCCAGCAGCGCCCCGGGGGTGACCGAAGAGCAGTACTTC. It specifies CASSAPGVTEEQYF.

This clone was observed a single time. The genes are TRBV29-1 and TRBJ2-2, with a possible D match to TRBD1 (6 bases). The CDR3 contains 12 residues. The germline V gene encodes CDR1 SQVTM and CDR2 ANQGSEA. The CDR3 loop is CSALQGTGELFF. The CDR3 DNA reads TGCAGTGCATTACAGGGTACCGGGGAGCTGTTTTTT.

This sequence joins TRBV7-8 and TRBJ1-1; TRBD1 is a possible D gene (5 bases). The germline V gene has CDR1 SGHVS and CDR2 FQNEAQ. CDR3 size: 14 residues. Deletions cut 8 bases from V and 0 bases from J, with 13 bases between. CDR3 nucleotide sequence: TGTGCCAGCGGGAGGGGAAACATGAACACTGAAGCTTTCTTT. The encoded protein is CASGRGNMNTEAFF.

J is TRBJ2-5 and V is TRBV28; D is unclear. In germline, CDR1 is MDHEN, CDR2 SYDVKM. This CDR3 contains 14 residues. Trimming cost V 5 bases and J 3 bases, with 13 bases left between them. The CDR3 protein is CASSHVNSKETQYF. In DNA form, the CDR3 reads TGTGCCAGCAGTCATGTCAATTCGAAAGAGACCCAGTACTTC.

This sequence joins TRBV19 and TRBJ2-7; D call uncertain. Germline-derived CDR1 and CDR2 are LNHDA and SQIVND (reference sequence). The CDR3 covers 14 residues. Trimming shortened V by 7 bases and J by 0 bases, and 13 bases separated the two germline ends. The CDR3 DNA is TGTGCCAGTACCCCCTCAGTGGACTCCTACGAGCAGTACTTC. This sequence encodes CASTPSVDSYEQYF.

V and J are TRBV7-3 and TRBJ1-1; D is possibly TRBD1 (5 bases). Per germline, CDR1 SGHTA and CDR2 FQGTGA. The CDR3 sequence is 12 residues long. V dropped 5 bases and J dropped 5 bases, with 9 bases sitting between them. CDR3 in amino acids: CASSPGGTEAFF. The DNA of the CDR3 is TGTGCCAGCAGCCCCGGGGGGACTGAAGCTTTCTTT.

The gene calls are TRBV11-2 and TRBJ1-2; 7 bases agree with TRBD1. V dropped 5 bases and J dropped 3; count of bases not matched to a gene: 6. Germline lookup yields CDR1 SGHAT and CDR2 FQNNGV. CDR3 length: 14 amino acids. The CDR3: CASSIQGTDYGYTF. In DNA, the CDR3 is TGTGCCAGCAGCATCCAGGGGACAGACTATGGCTACACCTTC. Complete variable domain (other parts from reference TRBV11-2 and TRBJ1-2): EAGVAQSPRYKIIEKRQSVAFWCNPISGHATLYWYQQILGQGPKLLIQFQNNGVVDDSQLPKDRFSAERLKGVDSTLKIQPAKLEDSAVYLCASSIQGTDYGYTFGSGTRLTVV.

V is TRBV2 and J is TRBJ1-2; D unclear. The V end lost 3 bases, the J end lost 5 bases, and 13 bases lay between the germline ends. This CDR3 region has 14 residues. The V gene's germline CDR1 is SNHLY and CDR2 FYNNEI. The chain's CDR3 is CASSEHVLGYGYTF. The CDR3 DNA reads TGTGCCAGCAGTGAGCACGTTCTTGGGTATGGCTACACCTTC.

The J gene is TRBJ1-2, the V gene TRBV11-2, with D maybe TRBD1 (5 bases). CDR1 SGHAT and CDR2 FQNNGV come from the germline V gene. With 4 bases removed from V and 2 bases from J, the gap between germline ends came to 17 bases. This CDR3 is built from 16 residues. CDR3 DNA: TGTGCCAGCAGCTCCAGCTTAAGAGGGGACAACTATGGCTACACCTTC. Its protein product is CASSSSLRGDNYGYTF.

This clone occurred a few times. The CDR3 spells CASSEAGGYGYTF. In nucleotides, the CDR3 is TGTGCCAGCAGTGAAGCCGGGGGCTATGGCTACACCTTC. The chain joins TRBV2 to TRBJ1-2, with a tentative D call TRBD1 (5 bases). This CDR3 has 13 residues. Germline V gene lookup returns CDR1 SNHLY and CDR2 FYNNEI. V was trimmed by 0 bases and J by 4 bases, leaving 6 bases between them.